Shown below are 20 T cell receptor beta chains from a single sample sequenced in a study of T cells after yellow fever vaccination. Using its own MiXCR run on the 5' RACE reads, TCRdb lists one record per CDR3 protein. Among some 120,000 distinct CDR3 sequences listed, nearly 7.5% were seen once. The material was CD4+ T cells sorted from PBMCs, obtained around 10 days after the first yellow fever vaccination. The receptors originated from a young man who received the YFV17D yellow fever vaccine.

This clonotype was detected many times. The CDR3 is CASSPPGQGNEQFF. The CDR3 bases are TGTGCCAGTAGTCCCCCGGGACAGGGTAATGAGCAGTTCTTC. The chain carries TRBV19 and TRBJ2-1; 9 positions match TRBD1. Germline V CDR1 and CDR2: LNHDA, SQIVND (reference sequence). This CDR3 is built from 14 residues. J lost 7 bases, V lost 5 bases, and 6 bases had no gene match. The whole variable domain, remainder taken from reference TRBV19 and TRBJ2-1, is DGGITQSPKYLFRKEGQNVTLSCEQNLNHDAMYWYRQDPGQGLRLIYYSQIVNDFQKGDIAEGYSVSREKKESFPLTVTSAQKNPTAFYLCASSPPGQGNEQFFGPGTRLTVL.

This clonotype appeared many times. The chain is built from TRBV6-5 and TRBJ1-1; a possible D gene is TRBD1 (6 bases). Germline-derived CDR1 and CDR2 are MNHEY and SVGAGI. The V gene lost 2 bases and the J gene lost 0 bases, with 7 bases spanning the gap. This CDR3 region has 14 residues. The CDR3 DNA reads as TGTGCCAGCAGTTACGGGGGCTTGAACACTGAAGCTTTCTTT. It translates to CASSYGGLNTEAFF.

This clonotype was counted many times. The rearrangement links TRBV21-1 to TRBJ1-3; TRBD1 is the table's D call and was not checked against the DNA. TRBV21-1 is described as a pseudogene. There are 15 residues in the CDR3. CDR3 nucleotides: TGTGCCAGCAGCGCGCGGGGGACCGTTGGAAACACCATATATTTT. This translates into CASSARGTVGNTIYF.

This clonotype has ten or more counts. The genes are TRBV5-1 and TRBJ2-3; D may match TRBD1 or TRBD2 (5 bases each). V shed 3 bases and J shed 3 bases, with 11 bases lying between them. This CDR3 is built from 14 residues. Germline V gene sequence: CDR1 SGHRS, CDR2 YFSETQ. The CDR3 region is CASSSRDGTDTQYF. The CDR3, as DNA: TGCGCCAGCAGCTCCCGGGACGGGACAGATACGCAGTATTTT.

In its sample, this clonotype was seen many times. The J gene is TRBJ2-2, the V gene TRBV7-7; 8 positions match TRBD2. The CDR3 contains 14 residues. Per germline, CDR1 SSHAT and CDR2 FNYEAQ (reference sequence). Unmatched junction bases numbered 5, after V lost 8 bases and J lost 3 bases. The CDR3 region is CASRAGAYTGELFF. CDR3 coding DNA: TGTGCCAGCCGAGCGGGGGCATACACCGGGGAGCTGTTTTTT.

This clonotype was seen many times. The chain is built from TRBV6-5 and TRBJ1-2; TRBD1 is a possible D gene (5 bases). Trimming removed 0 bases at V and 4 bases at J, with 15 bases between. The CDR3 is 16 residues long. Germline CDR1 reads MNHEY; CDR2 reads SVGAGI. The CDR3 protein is CASSYSISGTSYGYTF. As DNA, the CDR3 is TGTGCCAGCAGTTACTCGATTTCAGGGACTAGCTATGGCTACACCTTC.

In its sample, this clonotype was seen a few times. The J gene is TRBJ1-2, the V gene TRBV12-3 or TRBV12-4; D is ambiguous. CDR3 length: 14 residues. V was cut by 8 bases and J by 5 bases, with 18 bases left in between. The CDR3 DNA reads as TGTGCCAGCTCCACGAGCCCAGATGGGTATGGCTACACCTTC. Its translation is CASSTSPDGYGYTF.

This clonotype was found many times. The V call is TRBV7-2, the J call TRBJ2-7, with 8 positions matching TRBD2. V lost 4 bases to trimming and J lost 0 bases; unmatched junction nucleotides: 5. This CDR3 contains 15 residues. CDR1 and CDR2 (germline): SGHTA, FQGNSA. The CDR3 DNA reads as TGTGCCAGCAGCTCCCGCGGGGGGCACTCCTACGAGCAGTACGTC. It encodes CASSSRGGHSYEQYV.

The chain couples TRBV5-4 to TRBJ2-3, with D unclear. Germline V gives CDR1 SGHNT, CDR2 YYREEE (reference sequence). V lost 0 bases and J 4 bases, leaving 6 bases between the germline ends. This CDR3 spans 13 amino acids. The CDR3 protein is CASSLALSDTQYF. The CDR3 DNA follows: TGTGCCAGCAGCTTGGCCCTGTCAGATACGCAGTATTTT.

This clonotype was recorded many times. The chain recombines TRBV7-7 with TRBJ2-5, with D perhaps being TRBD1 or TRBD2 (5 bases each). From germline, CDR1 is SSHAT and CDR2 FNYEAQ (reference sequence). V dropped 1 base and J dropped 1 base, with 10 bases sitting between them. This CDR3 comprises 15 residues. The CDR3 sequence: CASSLVRGPQETQYF. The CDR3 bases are TGTGCCAGCAGCTTAGTACGGGGCCCCCAAGAGACCCAGTACTTC.

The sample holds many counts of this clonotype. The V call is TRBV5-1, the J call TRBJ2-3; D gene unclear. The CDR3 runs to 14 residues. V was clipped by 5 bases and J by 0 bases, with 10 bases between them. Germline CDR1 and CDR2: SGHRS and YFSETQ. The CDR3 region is CASRQFPSTDTQYF. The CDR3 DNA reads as TGCGCCAGCAGGCAATTCCCTAGCACAGATACGCAGTATTTT. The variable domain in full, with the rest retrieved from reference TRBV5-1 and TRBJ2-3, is KAGVTQTPRYLIKTRGQQVTLSCSPISGHRSVSWYQQTPGQGLQFLFEYFSETQRNKGNFPGRFSGRQFSNSRSEMNVSTLELGDSALYLCASRQFPSTDTQYFGPGTRLTVL.

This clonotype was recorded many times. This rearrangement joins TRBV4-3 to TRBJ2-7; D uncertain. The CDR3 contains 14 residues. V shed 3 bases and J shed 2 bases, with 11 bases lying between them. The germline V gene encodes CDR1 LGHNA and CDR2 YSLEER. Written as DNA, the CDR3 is TGCGCCAGCAGCCAGGAACGGTTCGCCTACGAGCAGTACTTC. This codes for CASSQERFAYEQYF.

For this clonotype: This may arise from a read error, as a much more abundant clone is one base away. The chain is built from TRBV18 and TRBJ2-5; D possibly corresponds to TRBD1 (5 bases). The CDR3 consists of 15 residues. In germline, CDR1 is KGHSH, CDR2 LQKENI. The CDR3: CASSAPGAAQETQYF. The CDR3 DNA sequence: TGTGCTAGCTCAGCTCCTGGGGCGGCTCAAGAGACCCAGTACTTC.

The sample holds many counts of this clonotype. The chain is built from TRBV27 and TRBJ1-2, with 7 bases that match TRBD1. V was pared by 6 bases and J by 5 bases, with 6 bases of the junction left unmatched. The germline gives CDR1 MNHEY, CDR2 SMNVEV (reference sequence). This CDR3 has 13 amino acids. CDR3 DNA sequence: TGTGCCAGCAGAGCCGGACAGGCTTATGGCTACACCTTC. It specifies CASRAGQAYGYTF.

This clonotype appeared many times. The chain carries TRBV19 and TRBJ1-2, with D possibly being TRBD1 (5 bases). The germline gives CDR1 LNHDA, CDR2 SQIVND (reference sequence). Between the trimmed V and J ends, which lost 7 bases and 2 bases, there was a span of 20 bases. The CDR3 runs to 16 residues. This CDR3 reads CASTSGGWANNYGYTF. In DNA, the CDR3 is TGTGCCAGTACCTCCGGGGGATGGGCTAACAACTATGGCTACACCTTC.

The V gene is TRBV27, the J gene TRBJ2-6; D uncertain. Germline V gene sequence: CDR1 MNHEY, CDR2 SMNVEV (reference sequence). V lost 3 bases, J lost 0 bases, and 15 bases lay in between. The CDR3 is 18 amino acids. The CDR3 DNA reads TGTGCCAGCAGTTTGAGACTTTCAACTGACTCTGGGGCCAACGTCCTGACTTTC. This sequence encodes CASSLRLSTDSGANVLTF.

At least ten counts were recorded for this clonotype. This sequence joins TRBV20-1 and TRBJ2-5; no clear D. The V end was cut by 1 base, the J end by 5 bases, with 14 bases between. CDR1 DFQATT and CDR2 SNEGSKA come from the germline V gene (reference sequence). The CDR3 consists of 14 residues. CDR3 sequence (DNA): TGCAGTGCTAGAGCCCCGGACGCCGGTGAGACCCAGTACTTC. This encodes CSARAPDAGETQYF.

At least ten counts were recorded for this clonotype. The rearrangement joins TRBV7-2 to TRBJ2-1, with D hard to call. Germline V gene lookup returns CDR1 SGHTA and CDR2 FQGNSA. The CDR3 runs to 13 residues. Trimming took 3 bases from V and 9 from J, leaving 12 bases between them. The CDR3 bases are TGTGCCAGCAGCTTGCTACTTGGAAGTGAGCAGTTCTTC. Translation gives CASSLLLGSEQFF. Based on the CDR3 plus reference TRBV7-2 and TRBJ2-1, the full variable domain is GAGVSQSPSNKVTEKGKDVELRCDPISGHTALYWYRQSLGQGLEFLIYFQGNSAPDKSGLPSDRFSAERTGGSVSTLTIQRTQQEDSAVYLCASSLLLGSEQFFGPGTRLTVL.

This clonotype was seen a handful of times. DNA for the CDR3: TGTGCCAGCACCAAAGAGGTGGCAGACCCCACAGATACGCAGTATTTT. Protein product: CASTKEVADPTDTQYF. The chain combines TRBV6-1 with TRBJ2-3; D remains unclear. Germline V gene data show CDR1 as MNHNS and CDR2 as SASEGT. Trimming took 7 bases from V and 2 from J, leaving 19 bases between them. The CDR3 totals 16 residues.

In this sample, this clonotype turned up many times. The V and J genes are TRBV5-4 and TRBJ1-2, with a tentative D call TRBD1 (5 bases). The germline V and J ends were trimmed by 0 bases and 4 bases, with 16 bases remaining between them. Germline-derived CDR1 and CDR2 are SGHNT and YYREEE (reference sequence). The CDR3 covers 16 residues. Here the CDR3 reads CASSLGGTQLRYGYTF. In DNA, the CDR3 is TGTGCCAGCAGCTTGGGAGGGACCCAGCTCCGCTATGGCTACACCTTC.